This entry is about one TCR beta chain. What it recognizes is unknown. Researchers ran the PCR with 60 Vbeta and 13 Jbeta primers. TCRdb's table, derived via immunoSEQ multiplex PCR, lists solely in-frame clones and lacks some. The table has over 50,000 clones, approximately 72% seen once. The data belong to a study of cytomegalovirus exposure and HLA in healthy donors. About the research overall: Inside one of the first data releases sat about 85 million unique TCRs taken from HLA-typed donors. Study-wide points: Reported findings show TCR beta sequences accurately forecast HLA-A and HLA-B alleles in most subjects.

Germline values: CDR1 SGHRS, CDR2 YFSETQ. This CDR3 comprises 12 residues. The junction had 0 bases not matched to a gene; V was cut back by 0 bases and J by 8 bases. The sequence was collected from a man aged 50 or older in good health and CMV-seropositive. This chain connects TRBV5-1 to TRBJ1-1, with 8 bases matching TRBD1. Source material: PBMCs. The CDR3 DNA sequence: TGCGCCAGCAGCTTGGACAGGGGGGAAGCTTTCTTT. Translating gives CASSLDRGEAFF.